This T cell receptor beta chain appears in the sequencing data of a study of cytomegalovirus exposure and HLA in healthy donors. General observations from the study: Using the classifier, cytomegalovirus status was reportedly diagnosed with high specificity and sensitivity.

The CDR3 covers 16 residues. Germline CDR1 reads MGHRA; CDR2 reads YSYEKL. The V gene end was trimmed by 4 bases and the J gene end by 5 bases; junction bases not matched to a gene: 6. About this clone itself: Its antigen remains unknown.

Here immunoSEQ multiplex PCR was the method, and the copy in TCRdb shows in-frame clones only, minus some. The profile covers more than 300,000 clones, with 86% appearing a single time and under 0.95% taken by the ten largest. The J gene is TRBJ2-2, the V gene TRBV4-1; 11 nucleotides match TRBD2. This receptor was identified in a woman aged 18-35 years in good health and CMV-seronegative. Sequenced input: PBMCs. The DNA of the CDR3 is TGCGCCAGCAGCCGGCTAGCGGGGGGCTTAACCGGGGAGCTGTTTTTT. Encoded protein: CASSRLAGGLTGELFF.